Each of the 7 T cell receptor beta chains below was sequenced from the same sample in a study of cytomegalovirus exposure and HLA in healthy donors (dated 2017 in TCRdb). The method was the immunoSEQ multiplex PCR assay. For the multiplex PCR, a mixture combining 60 forward primers for TCR Vbeta segments and 13 reverse primers for TCR Jbeta segments was used. This immuneACCESS table, as held by TCRdb, lists in-frame sequences with V and J called but not all clones. Of the missing ones, under half trace to an unresolved V gene in checked studies; the others have no known cause. This sample gives about 150,000 clones in total; about 75% of them show up just once. About 1.7% of the sample goes to the ten largest clones. Sequenced sample: PBMCs. The receptors shown here come from a woman aged 25 to 39 in good health and CMV-seronegative.

This chain links TRBV19 with TRBJ1-2, with TRBD1 as a possible D gene (6 bases). Trimming took 6 bases from V and 10 from J, leaving 21 bases between them. CDR1 and CDR2 from the germline V gene are LNHDA and SQIVND (reference sequence). This CDR3 has 14 amino acids. The CDR3 nucleotides read TGTGCCAGTAGACGCCTGGACAGACAAGAGGACTACACCTTC. Its protein product is CASRRLDRQEDYTF. Based on the CDR3 plus reference TRBV19 and TRBJ1-2, the full variable domain is DGGITQSPKYLFRKEGQNVTLSCEQNLNHDAMYWYRQDPGQGLRLIYYSQIVNDFQKGDIAEGYSVSREKKESFPLTVTSAQKNPTAFYLCASRRLDRQEDYTFGSGTRLTVV.

The CDR3 is CASNTGTGQNTEAFF. The CDR3 nucleotides read TGTGCCAGCAATACCGGGACAGGCCAGAACACTGAAGCTTTCTTT. The chain employs TRBV9 and TRBJ1-1; 8 nucleotides align to TRBD1. This CDR3 comprises 15 residues. The germline CDR1 and CDR2 sequences are SGDLS and YYNGEE. V shed 6 bases and J 1 base; nucleotides not matched to a gene: 8.

The chain employs TRBV6-5 and TRBJ1-1; maybe TRBD1 (5 bases). The CDR3 loop spans 15 amino acids. Germline V gene sequence: CDR1 MNHEY, CDR2 SVGAGI. V dropped 2 bases and J dropped 1 base, with 11 bases sitting between them. The DNA of the CDR3 is TGTGCCAGCAGTTACCTATCCCAGGGGAACACTGAAGCTTTCTTT. Translation: CASSYLSQGNTEAFF.

About this clone: Germline is not matched at one junction end, which may reflect a read error. The chain employs TRBV7-9 and TRBJ1-1; TRBD1 matches at 7 bases. This CDR3 is built from 13 residues. From germline, CDR1 is SEHNR and CDR2 FQNEAQ (reference sequence). The CDR3 sequence is CASSTRGNAEAFF. The DNA for the CDR3 is TGTGCCAGCAGCACCAGGGGGAACGCTGAAGCTTTCTTT.

The chain recombines TRBV25-1 with TRBJ1-1; the D gene is possibly TRBD1 (5 bases). Germline lookup yields CDR1 MGHDK and CDR2 SYGVNS. CDR3 length equals 13 residues. V dropped 1 base and J dropped 5 bases, with 8 bases sitting between them. Here the CDR3 DNA reads TGTGCCAGCAGTGAATTGGGGGGGACTGAAGCTTTCTTT. Amino acid sequence: CASSELGGTEAFF.

The gene calls are TRBV2 and TRBJ1-2; no clear D gene. Germline values: CDR1 SNHLY, CDR2 FYNNEI. The CDR3 totals 16 residues. The V end was cut by 0 bases, the J end by 4 bases, with 15 bases between. CDR3 residues: CASSEAKSSRVYGYTF. CDR3 coding DNA: TGTGCCAGCAGTGAAGCGAAGTCTAGCCGGGTCTATGGCTACACCTTC.

The chain employs TRBV4-2 and TRBJ2-1; 9 bases are shared with TRBD1. Germline trimming cut 1 base from V and 0 bases from J; bases unmatched to any gene: 10. CDR1 LGHNA and CDR2 YNFKEQ come from the germline V gene. The CDR3 covers 19 residues. CDR3 protein: CASSQGVGQGRSSYNEQFF. CDR3 coding DNA: TGTGCCAGCAGCCAAGGGGTTGGACAGGGGAGGAGCTCCTACAATGAGCAGTTCTTC.